These T cell receptor beta chains were read from a single sample in a study of blood T cell repertoires in COVID-19. Repertoires were generated with immunoSEQ multiplex PCR, while TCRdb's copy carries only in-frame clones and drops some. The sample carries about 200,000 clones, roughly 85% recorded once. Sequencing was performed on peripheral blood. Source of these receptors: an elderly woman with acute or convalescent COVID-19. CDR3s include the opening cysteine and the closing phenylalanine or tryptophan. A D gene is named only where the DNA matches it firmly. Size is stated for part of the rows, as once, few or many counts, or as a class when the clone is expanded.

clone_size j_call cdr3_length d_call v_call cdr3_aa cdr3_nt
- TRBJ2-2 14 TRBD1 TRBV28 CAIWTGENTGELFF TGTGCCATCTGGACAGGGGAGAACACCGGGGAGCTGTTTTTT
- TRBJ1-4 17 - TRBV5-4 CASSSRREGATNEKLFF TGTGCCAGCAGCTCTCGAAGGGAGGGGGCAACTAATGAAAAACTGTTTTTT
- TRBJ1-1 13 - TRBV6-5 CASSLRQTAEAFF TGTGCCAGCAGTCTCCGACAGACCGCTGAAGCTTTCTTT
- TRBJ1-5 16 TRBD1 TRBV6-2/TRBV6-3 CASSYSKTGRGQPQHF TGTGCCAGCAGTTACTCGAAGACAGGGCGCGGTCAGCCCCAGCATTTT
once TRBJ2-1 12 - TRBV7-9 CASTSGARNLFF TGTGCCAGCACCTCGGGTGCGAGGAACCTGTTCTTC
- TRBJ1-5 13 - TRBV6-2/TRBV6-3 CASSRGHNQPQHF TGTGCCAGCAGCAGGGGCCACAATCAGCCCCAGCATTTT
few TRBJ1-1 17 TRBD1 TRBV7-3 CASSLTGTGAMNTEAFF TGTGCCAGCAGCTTAACCGGGACAGGGGCGATGAACACTGAAGCTTTCTTT
- TRBJ2-5 15 TRBD2 TRBV18 CASSPRLAGEETQYF TGTGCCAGCTCACCACGACTAGCGGGGGAAGAGACCCAGTACTTC
- TRBJ2-1 14 TRBD2 TRBV30 CAWKTSGRANEQFF TGTGCCTGGAAAACTAGCGGGAGGGCCAATGAGCAGTTCTTC
- TRBJ2-7 13 TRBD2 TRBV19 CASMGTSGYEQYF TGTGCCAGTATGGGGACTAGCGGATACGAGCAGTACTTC
- TRBJ2-1 12 - TRBV7-6 CASSRWSGEQFF TGTGCCAGCAGCCGGTGGTCCGGTGAGCAGTTCTTC
- TRBJ1-1 14 - TRBV19 CASSPEGHKGEAFF TGTGCCAGTAGCCCGGAGGGCCATAAGGGTGAAGCTTTCTTT
- TRBJ1-2 15 - TRBV27 CASSLSLGRDYGYTF TGTGCCAGCAGTTTATCTCTGGGGAGAGATTATGGCTACACCTTC
- TRBJ2-3 15 TRBD2 TRBV30 CAWSGGGRDTDTQYF TGTGCCTGGAGTGGAGGCGGGAGGGACACAGATACGCAGTATTTT
- TRBJ1-5 13 - TRBV2 CASSVVSDQPQHF TGTGCCAGCAGTGTTGTAAGCGATCAGCCCCAGCATTTT
- TRBJ1-3 13 - TRBV2 CASTRHGGNTIYF TGTGCCAGCACCAGACATGGGGGAAACACCATATATTTT
- TRBJ2-7 13 - TRBV3-1/TRBV3-2 CASSLLGSYEQYF TGTGCCAGCAGCCTCCTGGGGAGCTACGAGCAGTACTTC
- TRBJ1-1 14 - TRBV7-2 CASSLRVQVFEAFF TGTGCCAGCAGCTTACGTGTACAGGTCTTTGAAGCTTTCTTT
- TRBJ1-2 14 TRBD1 TRBV27 CASNPTGAGYGYTF TGTGCCAGCAACCCGACAGGGGCTGGCTATGGCTACACCTTC
- TRBJ2-7 13 TRBD2 TRBV7-2 CASSLERENEQYF TGTGCCAGCAGCTTAGAGCGGGAGAACGAGCAGTACTTC
- TRBJ2-7 14 TRBD1 TRBV18 CASSRDRGGYEQYF TGTGCCAGCTCACGGGACAGGGGCGGGTACGAGCAGTACTTC
- TRBJ1-1 17 - TRBV7-9 CASSPGGAVIMNTEAFF TGTGCCAGCAGCCCTGGGGGGGCAGTGATAATGAACACTGAAGCTTTCTTT
- TRBJ2-7 14 TRBD1 TRBV6-6 CASSPTGVSYEQYF TGTGCCAGCAGTCCGACAGGGGTCTCCTACGAGCAGTACTTC
few TRBJ1-1 15 TRBD1 TRBV28 CASRISGQGWTEAFF TGTGCCAGCAGAATATCAGGACAGGGGTGGACTGAAGCTTTCTTT
- TRBJ1-2 12 - TRBV6-1 CASSDNSGGYTF TGTGCCAGCAGTGACAATAGCGGTGGCTACACCTTC
once TRBJ2-7 13 TRBD1 TRBV6-1 CASSETGTYEQYF TGTGCCAGCAGTGAGACAGGGACCTACGAGCAGTACTTC
- TRBJ1-2 17 TRBD1 TRBV7-3 CASSLTPTGQGAVGYTF TGTGCCAGCAGCTTAACGCCGACGGGACAGGGGGCAGTTGGCTACACCTTC
few TRBJ2-2 14 - TRBV5-1 CASSEPGSTGELFF TGCGCCAGCAGCGAGCCGGGTTCCACCGGGGAGCTGTTTTTT
- TRBJ1-5 16 - TRBV5-5 CASRRGGSTLGQPQHF TGTGCCAGCAGGCGGGGGGGATCCACCCTAGGTCAGCCCCAGCATTTT
- TRBJ2-2 14 TRBD1 TRBV9 CASDRGSNTGELFF TGTGCCAGCGACAGGGGATCGAACACCGGGGAGCTGTTTTTT
- TRBJ1-6 14 TRBD1 TRBV25-1 CASRDRVYNSPLHF TGTGCCAGCAGGGACAGGGTTTATAATTCACCCCTCCACTTT
- TRBJ2-5 17 TRBD2 TRBV6-2/TRBV6-3 CASSYVAGGWYQETQYF TGTGCCAGCAGTTACGTAGCGGGAGGGTGGTACCAAGAGACCCAGTACTTC
- TRBJ2-5 17 TRBD2 TRBV18 CASSPLPRLAGVETQYF TGTGCCAGCTCACCACTCCCCAGGCTAGCGGGAGTAGAGACCCAGTACTTC
- TRBJ2-4 13 - TRBV6-6 CASSYSTRGDLYF TGTGCCAGCAGTTACTCGACCCGAGGAGACTTGTACTTC
- TRBJ1-5 15 - TRBV28 CASSLIPWGGEAQHF TGTGCCAGCAGTCTAATACCCTGGGGGGGAGAGGCCCAGCATTTT
- TRBJ2-7 15 TRBD1 TRBV6-5 CASSYRDRGSYEQYF TGTGCCAGCAGTTACCGGGACAGGGGGTCCTACGAGCAGTACTTC
once TRBJ1-5 15 - TRBV7-6 CASSLGGNSNQPQHF TGTGCCAGCAGCTTAGGCGGAAATAGCAATCAGCCCCAGCATTTT
- TRBJ2-3 14 TRBD2 TRBV19 CASSVGLAVDTQYF TGTGCCAGTAGTGTCGGACTAGCAGTAGATACGCAGTATTTT
once TRBJ1-1 15 TRBD1 TRBV7-2 CASSLAGTGATEAFF TGTGCCAGCAGCTTAGCCGGGACAGGGGCGACTGAAGCTTTCTTT
once TRBJ1-1 14 - TRBV5-4 CASSNRDSNTEAFF TGTGCCAGCAGCAACCGGGACTCGAACACTGAAGCTTTCTTT
- TRBJ1-3 13 - TRBV3-1/TRBV3-2 CASSQDRRNTIYF TGTGCCAGCAGCCAAGACAGGAGAAACACCATATATTTT
- TRBJ2-3 16 TRBD2 TRBV30 CAWSGVRTRDSDTQYF TGTGCCTGGAGTGGGGTCCGGACTAGAGACTCGGATACGCAGTATTTT
- TRBJ1-5 12 - TRBV30 CAWSLRDQPQHF TGTGCCTGGAGTTTGAGGGATCAGCCCCAGCATTTT
- TRBJ1-5 14 TRBD1 TRBV19 CASTFQGVFQPQHF TGTGCCAGTACCTTCCAGGGGGTTTTTCAGCCCCAGCATTTT
- TRBJ1-4 16 TRBD1 TRBV5-1 CASSPTTGGLNEKLFF TGCGCCAGCAGCCCAACGACAGGGGGTTTGAATGAAAAACTGTTTTTT
- TRBJ2-3 15 - TRBV9 CASSSPLGSADTQYF TGTGCCAGCAGCTCCCCCTTGGGGAGCGCAGATACGCAGTATTTT
once TRBJ2-5 15 - TRBV24-1 CATSDSRGAGETQYF TGTGCCACCAGTGATTCTAGGGGCGCGGGGGAGACCCAGTACTTC
- TRBJ2-2 12 - TRBV11-2 CASTAGVRELFF TGTGCCTCAACCGCAGGGGTCCGGGAGCTGTTTTTT
- TRBJ2-1 13 - TRBV10-3 CAISEHGSNEQFF TGTGCCATCAGTGAGCACGGGAGTAATGAGCAGTTCTTC
- TRBJ1-6 16 - TRBV5-1 CASSLADSRYNSPLHF TGCGCCAGCAGCTTAGCCGACAGCAGATATAATTCACCCCTCCACTTT
- TRBJ2-7 16 TRBD1 TRBV19 CASSISRTGSHYEQYF TGTGCCAGTAGTATATCCCGGACAGGGTCCCACTACGAGCAGTACTTC
- TRBJ2-7 14 TRBD1 TRBV19 CASSRTGDSYEQYF TGTGCCAGTAGTAGGACAGGGGACTCCTACGAGCAGTACTTC